One sample yielded the 18 T cell receptor beta chains listed below, sequenced in a study of cytomegalovirus exposure and HLA in healthy donors. Vbeta (60) and Jbeta (13) primers were used in the PCR. Sequencing was performed with immunoSEQ multiplex PCR; in TCRdb, only in-frame clones are kept and a portion is missing. The sample yields about 160,000 clones, approximately 72% seen once. Sequencing was performed on PBMCs. Source of these receptors: a female donor in good health and CMV-seronegative.

This clone was counted between two and nine times. The CDR3 DNA sequence: TGTGCCAGCAGCCAAGGACAGGACTATGGCTACACCTTC. Amino acids: CASSQGQDYGYTF. The chain links TRBV7-2 to TRBJ1-2; TRBD1 agrees at 7 bases. V lost 5 bases to trimming and J lost 3 bases; unmatched junction nucleotides: 3. Germline values: CDR1 SGHTA, CDR2 FQGNSA. This CDR3 has 13 residues.

This clone was seen a single time. The chain recombines TRBV4-3 with TRBJ2-2; a weak D match, TRBD2 (6 bases). The CDR3 runs 16 residues. CDR1 is LGHNA, CDR2 YSLEER, per germline. The V gene lost 1 base and the J gene lost 6 bases, with 15 bases spanning the gap. DNA for the CDR3: TGCGCCAGCAGCCAAGCGGGACTTCTGAATGCCGGGGAGCTGTTTTTT. It codes for CASSQAGLLNAGELFF.

V is TRBV11-3 and J is TRBJ1-1; D is perhaps TRBD1 (6 bases). Germline V gene data show CDR1 as SGHNT and CDR2 as YENEEA. V dropped 1 base and J dropped 6 bases, with 6 bases sitting between them. This CDR3 is 12 amino acids long. As DNA, the CDR3 is TGTGCCAGCAGCTTAGGGACAGCTGAAGCTTTCTTT. This encodes CASSLGTAEAFF.

CDR3 residues: CASSEGEGSTPLHF. The CDR3 DNA sequence: TGTGCCAGCAGTGAAGGGGAGGGCTCGACGCCCCTCCACTTT. The chain uses TRBV6-1 and TRBJ1-6; D remains ambiguous. The CDR3 loop spans 14 amino acids. CDR1 MNHNS and CDR2 SASEGT come from the germline V gene. Trimming left V 1 base short and J 13 bases short, with 14 bases between.

About this clone: Distinct nucleotide sequences in the sample also encode this CDR3. The V and J genes are TRBV6-5 and TRBJ1-2; 7 bases match TRBD1. Trimming took 3 bases from V and 8 from J; bases not matched to a gene: 9. The CDR3 covers 14 residues. Per the germline V gene, CDR1 is MNHEY and CDR2 is SVGAGI. In DNA form, the CDR3 reads TGTGCCAGCAGTTATCGTGAGGGGGCACGGGGCTACACCTTC. Amino acids: CASSYREGARGYTF.

The chain carries TRBV27 and TRBJ1-5; a weak D match, TRBD1 (6 bases). In germline, CDR1 is MNHEY, CDR2 SMNVEV (reference sequence). This CDR3 is 16 amino acids long. Trimming left V 5 bases short and J 2 bases short, with 16 bases between. CDR3 region: CASSAESGVRNQPQHF. The DNA of the CDR3 is TGTGCCAGCAGTGCTGAGTCAGGGGTGCGCAATCAGCCCCAGCATTTT.

This rearrangement joins TRBV5-1 to TRBJ2-7; D unclear. V was pared by 2 bases and J by 4 bases, with 7 bases between. The germline CDR1 and CDR2 sequences are SGHRS and YFSETQ. The CDR3 sequence is 12 residues long. CDR3 amino acids: CASSFRGYEQYF. The DNA of the CDR3 is TGCGCCAGCAGCTTCAGAGGTTACGAGCAGTACTTC.

The V call is TRBV6-5, the J call TRBJ2-7; TRBD1 matches at 7 bases. Germline V gene sequence: CDR1 MNHEY, CDR2 SVGAGI. The V and J ends lost 0 bases and 2 bases, in that order; junction bases with no gene match: 7. This CDR3 is built from 16 residues. The CDR3 DNA is TGTGCCAGCAGTTACTCGAGCGGACAGGCTGCCTACGAGCAGTACTTC. As protein: CASSYSSGQAAYEQYF.

The chain couples TRBV21-1 to TRBJ2-5; the table's D gene call, TRBD1, was not cross checked with the DNA. TRBV21-1 corresponds to a pseudogene. This CDR3 contains 15 residues. CDR3 nucleotide sequence: TGTGCCAGCAGCTTCCGGACAGCTTCCCAAGAGACCCAGTACTTC. This sequence encodes CASSFRTASQETQYF.

This sequence joins TRBV28 and TRBJ2-5, with TRBD2 matching over 8 bases. Matching the DNA end better, TRBJ2-7 makes the J call doubtful. The CDR3 consists of 15 residues. Germline lookup yields CDR1 MDHEN and CDR2 SYDVKM. The DNA of the CDR3 is TGTGCCAGCAGTAAATACGGGACTAGGGGCTACGAGCAGTACTTC. Protein: CASSKYGTRGYEQYF.

CDR3 DNA: TGTGCCAGCAGGAGACAGGGTTCGAGAAGCACCGGGGAGCTGTTTTTT. Its protein product is CASRRQGSRSTGELFF. The chain employs TRBV28 and TRBJ2-2; 7 nucleotides agree with TRBD1. This CDR3 is built from 16 residues. Germline lookup yields CDR1 MDHEN and CDR2 SYDVKM. V lost 6 bases and J lost 4; bases outside the gene matches: 11.

This chain joins TRBV7-2 and TRBJ1-3; 8 bases map to TRBD1. The CDR3 has 15 residues. In germline, CDR1 is SGHTA, CDR2 FQGNSA. J lost 4 bases, V lost 5 bases, and 7 bases had no gene match. CDR3 amino acids: CASSPGQGAGNTIYF. CDR3 sequence (DNA): TGTGCCAGCAGCCCAGGACAGGGTGCAGGAAACACCATATATTTT.

This clone was counted between two and nine times. The chain has TRBV7-2 and TRBJ2-6; D is perhaps TRBD1 (6 bases). Trimming pared 4 bases from V and 2 bases from J, leaving 15 bases between. Looked up from germline, CDR1 is SGHTA and CDR2 is FQGNSA. CDR3 length: 17 amino acids. CDR3 sequence reads: CASSSHGSGAGANVLTF. The CDR3 region has the DNA TGTGCCAGCAGCTCCCACGGGTCAGGGGCTGGGGCCAACGTCCTGACTTTC.

The chain combines TRBV7-8 with TRBJ2-2; D gene uncertain. Germline loops: CDR1 SGHVS, CDR2 FQNEAQ. This CDR3 comprises 13 residues. Trimming removed 8 bases from V and 5 bases from J, with 12 bases in between. CDR3 region: CASPERKTGELFF. The CDR3 coding sequence is TGTGCCAGCCCTGAGAGGAAGACCGGGGAGCTGTTTTTT.

V usage is TRBV5-6 and J usage is TRBJ2-7; possible D gene TRBD1, 6 bases. Trimming pared 4 bases from V and 2 bases from J, leaving 16 bases between. Germline assignment: CDR1 SGHDT and CDR2 YYEEEE. The CDR3 has 15 residues. CDR3 loop: CASSLSGTPAYEQYF. The CDR3 bases are TGTGCCAGCAGCCTATCCGGGACACCGGCCTACGAGCAGTACTTC.

The J gene is TRBJ1-2, the V gene TRBV7-9, with D uncertain. Trimming pared 1 base from V and 7 bases from J, leaving 10 bases between. This CDR3 has 13 residues. Germline V gene sequence: CDR1 SEHNR, CDR2 FQNEAQ (reference sequence). The CDR3 spells CASSLVEGRGYTF. CDR3 nucleotides: TGTGCCAGCAGCTTAGTTGAGGGTCGTGGCTACACCTTC. The complete variable domain, with remaining parts taken from reference TRBV7-9 and TRBJ1-2, reads DTGVSQNPRHKITKRGQNVTFRCDPISEHNRLYWYRQTLGQGPEFLTYFQNEAQLEKSRLLSDRFSAERPKGSFSTLEIQRTEQGDSAMYLCASSLVEGRGYTFGSGTRLTVV.

This clone was seen more than once but under ten times. V usage is TRBV7-2 and J usage is TRBJ2-2, with 14 bases lining up with TRBD2. This CDR3 region has 16 residues. Germline V CDR1 and CDR2: SGHTA, FQGNSA. V dropped 5 bases and J dropped 7; count of bases not matched to a gene: 6. As DNA, the CDR3 is TGTGCCAGCAGCCTTGGACTAGCGGGGGGCGGCGGGGAGCTGTTTTTT. It specifies CASSLGLAGGGGELFF.

The chain employs TRBV2 and TRBJ2-5; D not resolved. Trimming left V 4 bases short and J 10 bases short, with 7 bases between. The CDR3 extends over 10 amino acids. Germline V CDR1 and CDR2: SNHLY, FYNNEI. The CDR3 sequence: CASSVLFQYF. CDR3 in DNA: TGTGCCAGCAGTGTCCTCTTCCAGTACTTC.